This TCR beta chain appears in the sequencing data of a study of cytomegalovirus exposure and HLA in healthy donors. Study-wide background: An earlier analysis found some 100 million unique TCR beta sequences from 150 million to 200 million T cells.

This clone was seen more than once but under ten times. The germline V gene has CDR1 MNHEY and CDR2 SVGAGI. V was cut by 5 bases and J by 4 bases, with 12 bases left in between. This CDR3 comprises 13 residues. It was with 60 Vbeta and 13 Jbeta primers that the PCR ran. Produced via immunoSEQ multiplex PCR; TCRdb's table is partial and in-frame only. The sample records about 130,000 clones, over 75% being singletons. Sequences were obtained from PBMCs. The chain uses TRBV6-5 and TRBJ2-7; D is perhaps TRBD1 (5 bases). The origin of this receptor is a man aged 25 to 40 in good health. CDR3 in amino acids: CASSEYRPYEQYF. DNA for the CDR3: TGTGCCAGCAGTGAATACAGGCCGTACGAGCAGTACTTC.